Shown below are 6 T cell receptor beta chains from a single sample sequenced in a study of post-analysis software for immune sequencing data. Notes on the study in general: Included in a set of roughly five TRBV segments more frequent in patients than controls were TRBV5-6, TRBV5-1 and TRBV20-1.

What these receptors recognize is not known. The TCR beta cDNA libraries contained unique molecular identifiers. TCRdb redid the calling of the PCR reads with MiXCR, one entry per CDR3 protein. This sample has a few hundred thousand distinct CDR3 sequences; around 37% occur once, and the top ten carry around 15%. Sequencing used blood. These receptors originate from a girl between 5 and 17 years old with multiple sclerosis.

The rearrangement uses TRBV6-5 and TRBJ1-2, with 7 bases matching TRBD1. There are 16 residues in the CDR3. Germline V gives CDR1 MNHEY, CDR2 SVGAGI. The trim removed 0 bases at V and 3 bases at J, leaving 7 bases unmatched. The CDR3 DNA sequence: TGTGCCAGCAGTTACTCCGGACAGGCTCGGGACTATGGCTACACCTTC. Its protein is CASSYSGQARDYGYTF.

The chain joins TRBV12-3 or TRBV12-4 to TRBJ2-7, with 8 nucleotides matching TRBD1. Trimming cost V 7 bases and J 4 bases; bases outside gene matches: 15. The CDR3 contains 16 residues. The CDR3 loop reads CASISSGGARVYEQYF. The CDR3 coding sequence is TGTGCCAGCATTTCGTCAGGGGGCGCGAGAGTGTACGAGCAGTACTTC.

This clonotype has a handful of counts. The chain has TRBV12-3 or TRBV12-4 and TRBJ2-5; a weak D match, TRBD1 (5 bases). With 6 bases removed from V and 3 bases from J, the gap between germline ends came to 14 bases. CDR3 length: 14 residues. The CDR3 loop is CASSFPGMEETQYF. CDR3 DNA sequence: TGTGCCAGCAGCTTCCCAGGGATGGAAGAGACCCAGTACTTC.

The chain uses TRBV29-1 and TRBJ2-7; TRBD2 matches 7 bases. The CDR3 is made up of 14 amino acids. V shed 3 bases and J 2 bases; nucleotides not matched to a gene: 7. In germline, CDR1 is SQVTM, CDR2 ANQGSEA. In nucleotides, the CDR3 is TGCAGCGTTGATATGGGGGGGGGAACCTACGAGCAGTACTTC. It codes for CSVDMGGGTYEQYF.

CDR3 nucleotides: TGCAGCGTTGTATTGCAGGGGCGGGGGGCTGAAGCTTTCTTT. It specifies CSVVLQGRGAEAFF. This chain connects TRBV29-1 to TRBJ1-1, with D maybe TRBD1 (6 bases). V shed 4 bases and J shed 6 bases, with 18 bases lying between them. The germline gives CDR1 SQVTM, CDR2 ANQGSEA. This CDR3 region has 14 residues.

The CDR3 DNA reads as TGTGCCAGCAGCTTCTCGGACAGGGCCTACAATGAGCAGTTCTTC. Its protein product is CASSFSDRAYNEQFF. The J gene is TRBJ2-1, the V gene TRBV7-2, with TRBD1 identical over 8 bases. The J segment lost 2 bases and the V segment lost 3 bases, leaving 3 bases of the junction unmatched. Germline V gene lookup returns CDR1 SGHTA and CDR2 FQGNSA. CDR3 length: 15 amino acids.